These T cell receptor beta chains were read from a single sample in a study of a mutant IDH1 vaccine in newly diagnosed glioma. The method was immunoSEQ multiplex PCR; TCRdb's version includes in-frame clones alone and lacks a portion of them. The profile covers tens of thousands of clones, with 80% to 90% appearing a single time and approximately 8% taken by the ten largest. The sequencing used PBMCs, collected from a glioma patient treated with radiotherapy, temozolomide or both. The receptor set was obtained from a woman in her forties or fifties with glioma. Both conserved end residues are part of each CDR3. Each record gives: CDR3 length, V gene, CDR3 protein.

length: 11
V: TRBV19
CDR3: CASSGLGGYTF

length: 13
V: TRBV5-1
CDR3: CASSRTSEFEQYF

length: 11
V: TRBV5-1
CDR3: CASSSPTEQYF

length: 12
V: TRBV5-6
CDR3: CASSRSSVKLFF

length: 15
V: TRBV6-1
CDR3: CASSENWREGYGYTF

length: 15
V: TRBV5-6
CDR3: CASTQRVLSNQPQHF

length: 14
V: TRBV19
CDR3: CASAQGQRSYGYTF

length: 13
V: TRBV28
CDR3: CASSLPRNQPQHF

length: 9
V: TRBV1
CDR3: CTRGDTQYF

length: 15
V: TRBV27
CDR3: CASRSIQGTNEKLFF

length: 14
V: TRBV6-6
CDR3: CASSQQGSGNTIYF

length: 12
V: TRBV30
CDR3: CAWSVRGSAIYF

length: 14
V: TRBV9
CDR3: CATGTGGSFGELFF

length: 18
V: TRBV5-1
CDR3: CASSLLPMQGIGTGELFF

length: 17
V: TRBV5-1
CDR3: CASSPNLGRSSGNTIYF

length: 13
V: TRBV19
CDR3: CASSRSVSHGYTF

length: 14
V: TRBV5-6
CDR3: CASSTKGILYEQYF

length: 16
V: TRBV12-5
CDR3: CASGLGTGGWTGELFF

length: 13
V: TRBV11-3
CDR3: CASGGDYGYEQYF

length: 16
V: TRBV15
CDR3: CATSRDSLGAGSPLHF

length: 15
V: TRBV25-1
CDR3: CASSEPTTGNYEQFF

length: 13
V: TRBV18
CDR3: CASSRGHAEPLHF

length: 11
V: TRBV6-5
CDR3: CASKVQGRAFF

length: 15
V: TRBV19
CDR3: CASSTGGAFNTEAFF

length: 16
V: TRBV2
CDR3: CASSATRALRANVLTF

length: 17
V: TRBV2
CDR3: CASSESSGSSGGETQYF

length: 14
V: TRBV5-1
CDR3: CASSLEAGLNIQYF

length: 14
V: TRBV2
CDR3: CASRDSRSGNTIYF

length: 16
V: TRBV5-1
CDR3: CASSIAPPGANEKLFF

length: 14
V: TRBV10-3
CDR3: CAISESIVQETQYF

length: 14
V: TRBV7-6
CDR3: CASSPGGGTYEQYF

length: 15
V: TRBV10-3
CDR3: CAISESVRDSYEQYF

length: 14
V: TRBV7-9
CDR3: CASSLGRAVDEQYF

length: 15
V: TRBV7-9
CDR3: CASSLGGFRKNIQYF

length: 12
V: TRBV6-5
CDR3: CASNSGGYGYTF

length: 15
V: TRBV6-1
CDR3: CASVVQGGVNEKLFF

length: 14
V: TRBV30
CDR3: CAWKVAGGRYEQYF